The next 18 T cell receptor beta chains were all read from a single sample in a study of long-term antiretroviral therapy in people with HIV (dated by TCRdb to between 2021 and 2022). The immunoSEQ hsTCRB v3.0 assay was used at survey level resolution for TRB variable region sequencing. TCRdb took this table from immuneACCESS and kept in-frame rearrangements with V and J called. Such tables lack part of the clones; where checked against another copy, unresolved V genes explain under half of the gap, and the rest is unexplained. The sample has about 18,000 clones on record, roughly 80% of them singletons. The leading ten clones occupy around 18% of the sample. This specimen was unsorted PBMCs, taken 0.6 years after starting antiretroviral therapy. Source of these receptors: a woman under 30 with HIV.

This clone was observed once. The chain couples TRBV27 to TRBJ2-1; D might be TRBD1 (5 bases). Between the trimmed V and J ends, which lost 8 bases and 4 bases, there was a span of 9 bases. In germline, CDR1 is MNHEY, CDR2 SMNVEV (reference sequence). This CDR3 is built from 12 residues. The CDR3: CASGRDYNEQFF. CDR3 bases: TGTGCCAGCGGCAGGGATTACAATGAGCAGTTCTTC.

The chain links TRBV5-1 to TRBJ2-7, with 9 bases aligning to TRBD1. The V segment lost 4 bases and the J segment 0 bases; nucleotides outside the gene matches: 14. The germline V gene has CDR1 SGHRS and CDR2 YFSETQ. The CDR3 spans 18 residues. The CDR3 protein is CASSLQDRGLKSSYEQYF. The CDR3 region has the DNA TGCGCCAGCAGCCTGCAGGACAGGGGCCTAAAGAGCTCCTACGAGCAGTACTTC.

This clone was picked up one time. The CDR3 DNA reads as TGTGCCAGCAGTGAACGTTATTGGGGGAGAGGCACCGGGGAGCTGTTTTTT. Translated, it gives CASSERYWGRGTGELFF. The genes are TRBV25-1 and TRBJ2-2; perhaps D is TRBD1 or TRBD2 (5 bases each). V lost 2 bases, J lost 4 bases, and 17 bases lay in between. This CDR3 is 17 amino acids long. The germline V gene encodes CDR1 MGHDK and CDR2 SYGVNS.

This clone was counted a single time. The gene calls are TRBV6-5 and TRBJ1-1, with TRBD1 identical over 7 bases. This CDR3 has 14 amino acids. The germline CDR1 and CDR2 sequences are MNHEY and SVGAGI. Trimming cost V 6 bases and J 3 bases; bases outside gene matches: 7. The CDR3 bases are TGTGCCAGCAGCGATCCGGGACAGCACACTGAAGCTTTCTTT. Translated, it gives CASSDPGQHTEAFF.

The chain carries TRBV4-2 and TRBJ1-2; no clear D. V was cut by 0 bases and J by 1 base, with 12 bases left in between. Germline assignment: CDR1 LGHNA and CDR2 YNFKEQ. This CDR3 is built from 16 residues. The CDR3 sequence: CASSQDSGRNNYGYTF. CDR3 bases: TGTGCCAGCAGCCAAGATTCCGGCCGCAATAACTATGGCTACACCTTC.

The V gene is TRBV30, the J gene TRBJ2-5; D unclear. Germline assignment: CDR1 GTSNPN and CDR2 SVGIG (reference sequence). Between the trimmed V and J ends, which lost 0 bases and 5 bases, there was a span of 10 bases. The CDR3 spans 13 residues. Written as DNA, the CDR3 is TGTGCCTGGAGTGTACTCCAAGGGGAGACCCAGTACTTC. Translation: CAWSVLQGETQYF.

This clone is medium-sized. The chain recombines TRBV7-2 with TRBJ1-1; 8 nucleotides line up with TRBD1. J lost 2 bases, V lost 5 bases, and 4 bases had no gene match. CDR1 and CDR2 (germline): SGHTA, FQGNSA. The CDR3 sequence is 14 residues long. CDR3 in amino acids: CASSLQGGNTEAFF. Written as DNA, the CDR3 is TGTGCCAGCAGCCTACAGGGGGGTAACACTGAAGCTTTCTTT. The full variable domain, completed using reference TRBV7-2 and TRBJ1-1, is GAGVSQSPSNKVTEKGKDVELRCDPISGHTALYWYRQSLGQGLEFLIYFQGNSAPDKSGLPSDRFSAERTGGSVSTLTIQRTQQEDSAVYLCASSLQGGNTEAFFGQGTRLTVV.

CDR3 amino acids: CASSQDIGTPSFWTQYF. The DNA of the CDR3 is TGCGCCAGCAGCCAAGATATTGGGACTCCTAGTTTTTGGACCCAGTACTTC. The chain carries TRBV4-3 and TRBJ2-5, with D maybe TRBD2 (6 bases). This CDR3 comprises 17 residues. V dropped 0 bases and J dropped 7 bases, with 21 bases sitting between them. Per germline, CDR1 LGHNA and CDR2 YSLEER.

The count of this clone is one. The CDR3 coding sequence is TGTGCCAGCGAGGGGTGGGGCTCCTACAATGAGCAGTTCTTC. Protein sequence: CASEGWGSYNEQFF. This chain links TRBV7-9 with TRBJ2-1, with D tentatively TRBD1 or TRBD2 (5 bases each). The CDR3 is 14 residues long. V was shortened by 8 bases and J by 0 bases, with 11 bases between the two germline ends. The germline CDR1 and CDR2 sequences are SEHNR and FQNEAQ (reference sequence).

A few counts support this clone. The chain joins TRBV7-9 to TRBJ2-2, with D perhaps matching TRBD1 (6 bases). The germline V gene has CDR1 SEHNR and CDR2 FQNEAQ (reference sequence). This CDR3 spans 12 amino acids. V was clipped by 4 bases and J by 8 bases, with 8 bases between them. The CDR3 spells CASSSGTGELFF. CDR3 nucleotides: TGTGCCAGCAGCTCCGGGACAGGGGAGCTGTTTTTT.

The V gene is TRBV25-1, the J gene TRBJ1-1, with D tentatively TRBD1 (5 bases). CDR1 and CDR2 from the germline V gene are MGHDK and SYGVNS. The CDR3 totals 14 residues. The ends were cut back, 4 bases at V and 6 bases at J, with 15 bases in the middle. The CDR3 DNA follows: TGTGCCAGCAGTGTCGGTGGGGCGATCGCTGAAGCTTTCTTT. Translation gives CASSVGGAIAEAFF.

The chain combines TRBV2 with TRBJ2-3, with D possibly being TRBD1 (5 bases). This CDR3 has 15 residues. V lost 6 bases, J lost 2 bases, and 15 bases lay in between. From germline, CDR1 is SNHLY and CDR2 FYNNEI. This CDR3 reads CASSFVGPHTDTQYF. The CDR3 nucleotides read TGTGCCAGCAGCTTCGTGGGGCCTCACACAGATACGCAGTATTTT.

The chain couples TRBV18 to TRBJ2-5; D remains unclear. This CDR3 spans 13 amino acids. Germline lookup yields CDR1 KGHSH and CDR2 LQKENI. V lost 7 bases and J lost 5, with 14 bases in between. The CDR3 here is CASCWSALETQYF. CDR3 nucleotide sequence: TGTGCCAGCTGTTGGTCAGCGCTCGAGACCCAGTACTTC.

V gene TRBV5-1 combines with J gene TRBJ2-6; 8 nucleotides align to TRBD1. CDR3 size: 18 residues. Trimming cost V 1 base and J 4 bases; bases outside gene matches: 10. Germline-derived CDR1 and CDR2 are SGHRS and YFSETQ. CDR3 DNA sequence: TGCGCCAGCAGCTTGTGGGCAGGGGGCGCAATAGGGGCCAACGTCCTGACTTTC. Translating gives CASSLWAGGAIGANVLTF.

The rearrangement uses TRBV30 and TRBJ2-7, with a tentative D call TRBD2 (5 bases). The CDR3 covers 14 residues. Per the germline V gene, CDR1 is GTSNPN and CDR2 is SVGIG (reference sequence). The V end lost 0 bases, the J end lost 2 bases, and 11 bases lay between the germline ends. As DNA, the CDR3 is TGTGCCTGGAGTGTCGCTAGCTTGCCCTACGAGCAGTACTTC. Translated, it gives CAWSVASLPYEQYF.

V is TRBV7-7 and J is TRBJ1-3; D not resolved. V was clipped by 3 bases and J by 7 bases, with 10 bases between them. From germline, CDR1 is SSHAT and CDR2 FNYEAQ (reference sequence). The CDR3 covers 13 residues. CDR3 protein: CASSLKPGNTIYF. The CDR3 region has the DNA TGTGCCAGCAGCTTGAAGCCCGGGAACACCATATATTTT.

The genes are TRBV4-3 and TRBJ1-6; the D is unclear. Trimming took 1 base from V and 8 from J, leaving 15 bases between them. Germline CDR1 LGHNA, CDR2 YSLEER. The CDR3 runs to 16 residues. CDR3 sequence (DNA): TGCGCCAGCAGCCAAGTAGAGGGCGTGGGTTATTCACCCCTCCACTTT. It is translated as CASSQVEGVGYSPLHF.

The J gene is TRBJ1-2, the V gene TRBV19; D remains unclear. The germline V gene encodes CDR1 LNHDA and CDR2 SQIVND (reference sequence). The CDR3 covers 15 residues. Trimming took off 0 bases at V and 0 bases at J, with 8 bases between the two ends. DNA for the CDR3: TGTGCCAGTAGTATAGATGGGCTGTCTAACTATGGCTACACCTTC. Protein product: CASSIDGLSNYGYTF.